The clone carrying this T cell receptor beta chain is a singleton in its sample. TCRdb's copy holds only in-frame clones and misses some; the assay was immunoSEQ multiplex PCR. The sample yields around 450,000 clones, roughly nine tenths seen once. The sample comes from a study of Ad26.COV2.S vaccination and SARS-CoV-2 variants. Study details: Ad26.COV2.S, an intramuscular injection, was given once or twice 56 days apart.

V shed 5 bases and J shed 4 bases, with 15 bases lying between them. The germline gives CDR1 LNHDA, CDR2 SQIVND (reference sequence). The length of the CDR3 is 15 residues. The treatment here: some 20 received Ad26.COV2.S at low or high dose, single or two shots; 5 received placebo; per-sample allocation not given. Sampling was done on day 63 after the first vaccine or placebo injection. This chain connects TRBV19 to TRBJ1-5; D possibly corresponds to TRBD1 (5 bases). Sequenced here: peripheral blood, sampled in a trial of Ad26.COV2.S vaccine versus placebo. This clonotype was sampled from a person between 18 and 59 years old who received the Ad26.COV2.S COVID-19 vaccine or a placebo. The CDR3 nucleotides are TGTGCCAGTAGTCGCGACCCAGGGTGGAATCAGCCCCAGCATTTT. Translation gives CASSRDPGWNQPQHF.